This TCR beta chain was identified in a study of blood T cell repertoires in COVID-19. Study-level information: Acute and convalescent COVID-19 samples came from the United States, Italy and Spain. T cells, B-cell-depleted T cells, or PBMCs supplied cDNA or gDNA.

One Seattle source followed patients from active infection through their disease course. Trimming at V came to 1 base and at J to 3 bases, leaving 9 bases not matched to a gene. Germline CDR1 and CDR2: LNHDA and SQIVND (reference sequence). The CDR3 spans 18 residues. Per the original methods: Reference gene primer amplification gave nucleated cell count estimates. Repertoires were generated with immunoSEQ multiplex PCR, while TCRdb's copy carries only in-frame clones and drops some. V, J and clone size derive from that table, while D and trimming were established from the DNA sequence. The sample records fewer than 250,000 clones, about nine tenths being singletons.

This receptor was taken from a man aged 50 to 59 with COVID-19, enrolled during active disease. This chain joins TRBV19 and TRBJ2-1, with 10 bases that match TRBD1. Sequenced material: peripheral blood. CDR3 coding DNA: TGTGCCAGTAGTATAGGACCGGGCGGGACAGGGGTCTACAATGAGCAGTTCTTC. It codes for CASSIGPGGTGVYNEQFF.